These 28 T cell receptor beta chains originate from one sample sequenced in a study of blood T cells in healthy people across ages. A second PCR, run for about 6 to 12 cycles, used a sample-barcoded 5' primer plus a J-beta primer mix. TCRdb reanalysed the 5' RACE reads using MiXCR and keeps one entry per CDR3 protein. The table includes 600,000 or so distinct CDR3 sequences, around 31% detected once. Sequences were obtained from blood. All receptors come from a woman older than 75 in good health.

The chain links TRBV29-1 to TRBJ1-2, with unresolved D. The CDR3 loop spans 14 amino acids. The V end lost 4 bases, the J end lost 6 bases, and 18 bases lay between the germline ends. CDR1 is SQVTM and CDR2 is ANQGSEA in the germline V gene. CDR3 sequence (DNA): TGCAGCGTTGTGTTGGGCCACAGCGGACATGGCTACACCTTC. Translation: CSVVLGHSGHGYTF.

This clonotype was counted only a few times. The V gene is TRBV20-1, the J gene TRBJ2-5; D gene ambiguous. Germline V lookup: CDR1 DFQATT, CDR2 SNEGSKA (reference sequence). The germline V and J ends were trimmed by 6 bases and 11 bases, with 13 bases remaining between them. The CDR3 length is 10 residues. The CDR3 DNA sequence: TGCAGTGCCCGGCGCGTTGAGCAGTACTTC. Translating it yields CSARRVEQYF.

This clonotype was found many times. The chain links TRBV21-1 to TRBJ2-5; the D call in the table, TRBD1, was not verified against the DNA. TRBV21-1 is described as a pseudogene. The CDR3 length is 15 residues. For the CDR3, the DNA is TGTGCCAGCGTAAGGGACAGGCGCCCTGGAGGGACCCAGTACTTC. Protein product: CASVRDRRPGGTQYF.

This clonotype has at least ten counts. The V and J genes are TRBV20-1 and TRBJ2-1, with a weak D call TRBD2 (5 bases). The ends were cut back, 5 bases at V and 0 bases at J, with 11 bases in the middle. CDR1 and CDR2 (germline): DFQATT, SNEGSKA (reference sequence). The CDR3 has 14 residues. CDR3 in DNA: TGCAGTGCTTTCACAGAGGGCTCCTACAATGAGCAGTTCTTC. Translated: CSAFTEGSYNEQFF.

The chain couples TRBV6-1 to TRBJ1-6; 7 nucleotides align to TRBD1. This CDR3 is 14 amino acids long. The trim removed 11 bases at V and 9 bases at J, leaving 13 bases unmatched. Germline V gives CDR1 MNHNS, CDR2 SASEGT. The DNA for the CDR3 is TGTGCCTCAACAAGGGGGCAGGGGAGTTCACCCCTCCACTTT. Translating gives CASTRGQGSSPLHF.

A remark on this clonotype: Compared with germline, one end of the junction differs, possibly owing to a read error. The rearrangement links TRBV6-2 or TRBV6-3 to TRBJ2-5; 7 bases map to TRBD2. This CDR3 is built from 18 residues. Germline values: CDR1 MNHEY, CDR2 SVGEGT. The CDR3 protein is CASSPRIPGGQDQEAQYF. The CDR3 DNA is TGTGCCAGCAGCCCCAGGATTCCGGGGGGTCAGGACCAAGAGGCCCAGTACTTC.

This chain uses TRBV2 with TRBJ2-5, with TRBD2 as a possible D gene (5 bases). TRBJ2-7 matches the DNA end more closely, so the J call is doubtful. The CDR3 extends over 14 amino acids. The germline CDR1 and CDR2 sequences are SNHLY and FYNNEI. In DNA, the CDR3 is TGTGCCAGCAGTGAAACGGGGAGACTCTACGAGCAGTACTTC. Translation gives CASSETGRLYEQYF.

This chain links TRBV27 with TRBJ2-1; the match to TRBD2 covers 12 bases. The ends lost 2 bases at V and 10 bases at J; junction bases unmatched: 9. The length of the CDR3 is 16 residues. Germline V lookup: CDR1 MNHEY, CDR2 SMNVEV (reference sequence). CDR3 nucleotides: TGTGCCAGCAGTTTAAGGGTCGGACTAGCGGGGTCAGAGCAGTTCTTC. Protein sequence: CASSLRVGLAGSEQFF.

This clonotype was observed a handful of times. The V call is TRBV30, the J call TRBJ2-2; D is unclear. The CDR3 is 15 residues long. Germline V gives CDR1 GTSNPN, CDR2 SVGIG (reference sequence). Trimming removed 1 base at V and 4 bases at J, with 13 bases between. The CDR3 nucleotides are TGTGCCTGGAGTGCCCTAAATCGAGGCACCGGGGAGCTGTTTTTT. This codes for CAWSALNRGTGELFF. Looking up the rest from reference TRBV30 and TRBJ2-2 gives the full variable domain: SQTIHQWPATLVQPVGSPLSLECTVEGTSNPNLYWYRQAAGRGLQLLFYSVGIGQISSEVPQNLSASRPQDRQFILSSKKLLLSDSGFYLCAWSALNRGTGELFFGEGSRLTVL.

This clonotype was picked up many times. The chain employs TRBV7-8 and TRBJ2-5, with TRBD1 matching over 7 bases. V dropped 4 bases and J dropped 4; count of bases not matched to a gene: 15. This CDR3 is 17 amino acids long. The germline gives CDR1 SGHVS, CDR2 FQNEAQ. The chain's CDR3 is CASSSQATGTVGETQYF. The CDR3 bases are TGTGCCAGCAGCTCGCAAGCTACCGGGACAGTTGGAGAGACCCAGTACTTC.

In regard to this clonotype: A single base separates this from a much larger clone, so it may be a read error. The chain uses TRBV27 and TRBJ2-5, with D possibly TRBD1 on 6 matching bases. CDR1 is MNHEY, CDR2 SMNVEV, per germline (reference sequence). Trimming left V 0 bases short and J 11 bases short, with 28 bases between. The CDR3 extends over 18 amino acids. CDR3 in DNA: TGTGCCAGCAGTTTATCAGGAACAGGGCAGCGCCGGTACAATGAGCAGTACTTC. Translated: CASSLSGTGQRRYNEQYF.

This clonotype has ten or more counts. A much larger clone lies one base from this, so it may be a read error. This chain uses TRBV27 with TRBJ2-1; D is possibly TRBD1 (7 bases). The J call may be mistaken, given a closer DNA end match to TRBJ2-7. Germline CDR1 and CDR2: MNHEY and SMNVEV (reference sequence). This CDR3 comprises 16 residues. The CDR3: CASSPSGGSSYNEQYF. The CDR3 DNA sequence: TGTGCCAGCAGTCCCTCAGGGGGGAGCTCCTACAATGAGCAGTACTTC.

About this clonotype itself: A much larger clonotype is one base distant, so this may be a read error. The V and J genes are TRBV7-2 and TRBJ1-2; TRBD1 matches 7 bases. V lost 3 bases to trimming and J lost 4 bases; unmatched junction nucleotides: 8. The germline V gene has CDR1 SGHTA and CDR2 FQGNSA. This CDR3 has 15 amino acids. The CDR3 protein is CTSSFRTGRGYGYTF. CDR3 sequence (DNA): TGTACCAGCAGCTTTCGGACAGGCCGGGGCTATGGCTACACCTTC.

With regard to this clonotype: A read error is possible here, since a much larger clone lies one base away. This rearrangement joins TRBV7-3 to TRBJ2-5; tentatively, D is TRBD1 or TRBD2 (5 bases each). Trimming took 7 bases from V and 10 from J, leaving 19 bases between them. Germline CDR1 and CDR2: SGHTA and FQGTGA. The CDR3 sequence is 13 residues long. The CDR3 coding sequence is TGTGCCAGCACGCCGGGGCCTGAGGGGATCCAGTACTTC. Its protein product is CASTPGPEGIQYF.

This clonotype was counted only a few times. The rearrangement uses TRBV20-1 and TRBJ2-1; D gene uncertain. Germline V gene data show CDR1 as DFQATT and CDR2 as SNEGSKA (reference sequence). The CDR3 is made up of 14 amino acids. Trimming pared 6 bases from V and 2 bases from J, leaving 14 bases between. This CDR3 is CSAAEPTTYNEQFF. The CDR3 DNA reads TGCAGTGCGGCCGAACCAACCACCTACAATGAGCAGTTCTTC.

This clonotype was found many times. The chain uses TRBV12-3 or TRBV12-4 and TRBJ2-3, with 9 positions matching TRBD2. The CDR3 is 14 residues long. Trimming at V came to 2 bases and at J to 11 bases, leaving 8 bases not matched to a gene. The chain's CDR3 is CASSLSSSGEKQYF. The DNA for the CDR3 is TGTGCCAGCAGTTTATCCTCTAGCGGGGAAAAGCAGTATTTT.

This clonotype was observed many times. V gene TRBV7-8 combines with J gene TRBJ2-5; D gene unclear. The CDR3 covers 16 residues. Germline values: CDR1 SGHVS, CDR2 FQNEAQ. The V end lost 3 bases, the J end lost 4 bases, and 18 bases lay between the germline ends. The CDR3 region has the DNA TGTGCCAGCAGCTTCTCTAACATCGGCAGTCGAGAGACCCAGTACTTC. It yields the protein CASSFSNIGSRETQYF.

The V gene is TRBV4-2, the J gene TRBJ2-3, with TRBD2 identical over 10 bases. V trimming: 0 bases; J trimming: 2 bases; junction bases outside the gene matches: 5. Germline V gene data show CDR1 as LGHNA and CDR2 as YNFKEQ. There are 17 residues in the CDR3. DNA for the CDR3: TGTGCCAGCAGCCAAGAAGGCAGCGGGGGGGCCACAGATACGCAGTATTTT. Its protein is CASSQEGSGGATDTQYF.

V is TRBV4-1 and J is TRBJ2-5; D remains unclear. V was clipped by 4 bases and J by 7 bases, with 13 bases between them. The CDR3 has 13 amino acids. Germline V gene data show CDR1 as MGHRA and CDR2 as YSYEKL. CDR3 sequence: CASSPNPLGTQYF. As DNA, the CDR3 is TGCGCCAGCAGCCCAAACCCGCTAGGGACCCAGTACTTC.

The V gene is TRBV4-1, the J gene TRBJ2-3, with a tentative D call TRBD1 (5 bases). This CDR3 is 13 amino acids long. Germline-derived CDR1 and CDR2 are MGHRA and YSYEKL. V was cut by 9 bases and J by 4 bases, with 14 bases left in between. CDR3 in amino acids: CASGASFSDTQYF. The CDR3 nucleotides are TGCGCCAGTGGGGCTAGTTTTTCAGATACGCAGTATTTT.

This clonotype was recorded at least ten times. The rearrangement joins TRBV5-1 to TRBJ1-2, with TRBD1 identical over 7 bases. The junction had 5 bases not matched to a gene; V was cut back by 2 bases and J by 7 bases. CDR1 and CDR2 (germline): SGHRS, YFSETQ. The CDR3 runs to 13 residues. The CDR3 is CASSLQGQPGYTF. CDR3 in DNA: TGCGCCAGCAGCTTACAGGGACAGCCTGGCTACACCTTC.

The chain links TRBV20-1 to TRBJ2-1; the D call may be TRBD1 or TRBD2 (6 bases each). Germline CDR1 is DFQATT and CDR2 is SNEGSKA (reference sequence). Trimming removed 1 base at V and 7 bases at J, with 17 bases between. CDR3 length: 15 residues. CDR3 sequence (DNA): TGCAGTGCTAGAGTGACCGGGGGCCCGGGGAATGAGCAGTTCTTC. This translates into CSARVTGGPGNEQFF.

This clonotype was seen many times. This rearrangement joins TRBV20-1 to TRBJ2-5; 8 positions match TRBD2. This CDR3 has 14 amino acids. The trim removed 1 base at V and 5 bases at J, leaving 6 bases unmatched. Germline V CDR1 and CDR2: DFQATT, SNEGSKA (reference sequence). This CDR3 reads CSARASGGRETQYF. DNA of the CDR3: TGCAGTGCTAGAGCATCGGGGGGGCGGGAGACCCAGTACTTC.

This clonotype appeared many times. In DNA, the CDR3 is TGTGCCAGCAGGACTCGACAGGGGCCCTACAATGAGCAGTTCTTC. It encodes CASRTRQGPYNEQFF. The chain uses TRBV6-5 and TRBJ2-1; TRBD1 aligns across 8 bases. This CDR3 contains 15 residues. Germline trimming cut 6 bases from V and 2 bases from J; bases unmatched to any gene: 6. CDR1 is MNHEY and CDR2 is SVGAGI in the germline V gene.

The J gene is TRBJ2-1, the V gene TRBV6-2 or TRBV6-3; TRBD2 agrees at 7 bases. From germline, CDR1 is MNHEY and CDR2 SVGEGT. The CDR3 consists of 15 residues. Trimming removed 5 bases from V and 4 bases from J; junction bases left unmatched: 8. The CDR3 DNA sequence: TGTGCCAGCAGTCCCGAACCGGGGGGATACAATGAGCAGTTCTTC. Translation: CASSPEPGGYNEQFF.

This clonotype was detected many times. The rearrangement links TRBV5-1 to TRBJ2-3, with D uncertain. Trimming took 0 bases from V and 6 from J, leaving 14 bases between them. This CDR3 region has 15 residues. Germline V gene lookup returns CDR1 SGHRS and CDR2 YFSETQ. CDR3 bases: TGCGCCAGCAGCTTGGCTGCGTCTACAGTGGATACGCAGTATTTT. This gives the protein CASSLAASTVDTQYF.

Only a few counts were recorded for this clonotype. The rearrangement links TRBV5-4 to TRBJ2-2; a weak D match, TRBD2 (5 bases). V lost 0 bases to trimming and J lost 7 bases, with 10 bases between them. Looked up from germline, CDR1 is SGHNT and CDR2 is YYREEE (reference sequence). The CDR3 is 14 residues long. CDR3 residues: CASSLGQAGGELFF. DNA of the CDR3: TGTGCCAGCAGCTTGGGGCAGGCGGGCGGGGAGCTGTTTTTT. Full variable domain (outside the CDR3, taken from reference TRBV5-4 and TRBJ2-2): ETGVTQSPTHLIKTRGQQVTLRCSSQSGHNTVSWYQQALGQGPQFIFQYYREEENGRGNFPPRFSGLQFPNYSSELNVNALELDDSALYLCASSLGQAGGELFFGEGSRLTVL.

This clonotype showed up many times. The gene calls are TRBV7-2 and TRBJ2-3, with TRBD1 matching 7 bases. The trim removed 4 bases at V and 3 bases at J, leaving 4 bases unmatched. Germline-derived CDR1 and CDR2 are SGHTA and FQGNSA. This CDR3 has 14 residues. The CDR3 DNA reads as TGTGCCAGCAGCTCCCACAGGGGAACAGATACGCAGTATTTT. It encodes CASSSHRGTDTQYF.